This T cell receptor (beta chain) was obtained from a study of cytomegalovirus exposure and HLA in healthy donors. The study, taken as a whole, reports: Reports showed the classifier diagnosing cytomegalovirus status with high specificity and sensitivity. It has been reported that TCR beta sequences accurately predicted the HLA-A and HLA-B alleles of most subjects.

On this clone itself: Its specificity is unknown.

Germline lookup yields CDR1 MNHEY and CDR2 SMNVEV (reference sequence). There are 17 residues in the CDR3. J gave up 1 base and V 6 bases, and 12 bases lay outside the gene matches. The primer mix had 60 Vbeta and 13 Jbeta primers. Data came from immunoSEQ multiplex PCR; TCRdb stores just in-frame clones and leaves some out. The profile shows 120,000 to 150,000 clones, 78% of them singletons. This TCR derives from a man in his forties or fifties in good health and CMV-seropositive. The material sequenced was PBMCs. V gene TRBV27 combines with J gene TRBJ1-2, with 9 bases lining up with TRBD1. In DNA, the CDR3 is TGTGCCAGCAGGTCCGCGGGACAGGGAGGTTTTAACTATGGCTACACCTTC. It translates to CASRSAGQGGFNYGYTF.